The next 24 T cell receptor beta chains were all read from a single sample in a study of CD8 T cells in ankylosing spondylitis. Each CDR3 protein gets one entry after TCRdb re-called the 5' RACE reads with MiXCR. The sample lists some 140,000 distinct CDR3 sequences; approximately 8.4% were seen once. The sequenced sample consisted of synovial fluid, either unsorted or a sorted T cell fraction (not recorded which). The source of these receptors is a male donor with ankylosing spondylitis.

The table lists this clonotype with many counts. The CDR3 loop reads CSKVSNEQFF. The CDR3 coding sequence is TGCAGCAAGGTCTCGAATGAGCAGTTCTTC. The chain joins TRBV20-1 to TRBJ2-1; D call uncertain. The CDR3 is 10 residues long. Per germline, CDR1 DFQATT and CDR2 SNEGSKA (reference sequence).

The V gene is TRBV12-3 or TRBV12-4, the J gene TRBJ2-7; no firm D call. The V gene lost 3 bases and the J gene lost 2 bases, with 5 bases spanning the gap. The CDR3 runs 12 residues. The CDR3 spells CASSFFAYEQYF. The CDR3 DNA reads TGTGCCAGCAGTTTTTTTGCCTACGAGCAGTACTTC.

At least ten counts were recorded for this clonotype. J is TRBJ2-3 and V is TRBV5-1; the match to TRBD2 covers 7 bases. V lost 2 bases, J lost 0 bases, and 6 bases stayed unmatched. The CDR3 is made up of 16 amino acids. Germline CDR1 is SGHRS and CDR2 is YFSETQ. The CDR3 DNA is TGCGCCAGCAGCTTAACTAGCGAAGCAAGCACAGATACGCAGTATTTT. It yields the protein CASSLTSEASTDTQYF.

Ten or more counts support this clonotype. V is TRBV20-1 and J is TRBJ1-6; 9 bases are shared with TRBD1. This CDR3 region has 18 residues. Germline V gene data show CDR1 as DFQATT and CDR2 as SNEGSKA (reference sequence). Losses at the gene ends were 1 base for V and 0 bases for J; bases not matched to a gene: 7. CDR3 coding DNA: TGCAGTGCTAGAGCTCCGGGACAGGGAGTCTCCTATAATTCACCCCTCCACTTT. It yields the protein CSARAPGQGVSYNSPLHF.

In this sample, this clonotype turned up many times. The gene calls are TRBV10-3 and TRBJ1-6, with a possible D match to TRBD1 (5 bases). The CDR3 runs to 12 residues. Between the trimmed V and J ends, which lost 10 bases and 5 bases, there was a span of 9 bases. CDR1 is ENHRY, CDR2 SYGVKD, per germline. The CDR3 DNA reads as TGTGCCACCCAGGGCGATAATTCACCCCTCCACTTT. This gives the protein CATQGDNSPLHF.

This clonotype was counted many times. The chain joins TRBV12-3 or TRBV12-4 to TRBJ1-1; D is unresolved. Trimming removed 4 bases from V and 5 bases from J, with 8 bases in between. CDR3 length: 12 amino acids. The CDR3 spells CASSSQATEAFF. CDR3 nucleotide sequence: TGTGCCAGCAGTTCCCAGGCAACTGAAGCTTTCTTT.

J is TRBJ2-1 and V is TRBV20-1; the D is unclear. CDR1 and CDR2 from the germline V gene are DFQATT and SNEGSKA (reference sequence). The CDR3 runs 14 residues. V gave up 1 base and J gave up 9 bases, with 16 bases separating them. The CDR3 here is CSARGGVEIGEQFF. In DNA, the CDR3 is TGCAGTGCTAGAGGTGGGGTCGAGATCGGTGAGCAGTTCTTC.

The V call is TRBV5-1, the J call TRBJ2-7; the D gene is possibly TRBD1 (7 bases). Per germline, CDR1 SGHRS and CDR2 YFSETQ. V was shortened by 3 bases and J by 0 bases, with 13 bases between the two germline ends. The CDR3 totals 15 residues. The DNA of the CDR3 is TGCGCCAGCAGCTGGCAGGGGGGCCACTCCTACGAGCAGTACTTC. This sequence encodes CASSWQGGHSYEQYF.

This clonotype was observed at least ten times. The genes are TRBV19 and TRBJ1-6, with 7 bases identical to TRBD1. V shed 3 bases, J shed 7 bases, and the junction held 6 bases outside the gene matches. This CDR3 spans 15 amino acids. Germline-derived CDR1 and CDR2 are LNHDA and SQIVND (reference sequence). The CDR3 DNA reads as TGTGCCAGTAGTATTACCTGGGACAGCAATTCACCCCTCCACTTT. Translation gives CASSITWDSNSPLHF.

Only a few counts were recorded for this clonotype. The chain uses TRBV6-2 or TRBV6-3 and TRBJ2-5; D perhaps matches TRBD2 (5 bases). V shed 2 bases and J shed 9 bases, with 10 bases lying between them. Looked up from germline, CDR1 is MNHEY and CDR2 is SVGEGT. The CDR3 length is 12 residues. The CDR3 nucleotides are TGTGCCAGCAGTTACCCCCAGGAGGCCCAGTACTTC. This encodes CASSYPQEAQYF.

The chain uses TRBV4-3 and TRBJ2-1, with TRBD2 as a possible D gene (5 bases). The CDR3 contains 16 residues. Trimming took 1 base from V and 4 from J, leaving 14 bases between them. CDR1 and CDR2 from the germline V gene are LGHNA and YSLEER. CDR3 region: CASSQGTGGPYNEQFF. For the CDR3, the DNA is TGCGCCAGCAGCCAAGGGACTGGCGGGCCATACAATGAGCAGTTCTTC.

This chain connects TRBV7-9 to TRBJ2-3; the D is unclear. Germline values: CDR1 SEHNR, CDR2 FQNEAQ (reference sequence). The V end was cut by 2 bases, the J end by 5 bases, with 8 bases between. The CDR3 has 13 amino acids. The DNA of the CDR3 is TGTGCCAGCAGCTTAATGCCGCTAGATACGCAGTATTTT. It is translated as CASSLMPLDTQYF.

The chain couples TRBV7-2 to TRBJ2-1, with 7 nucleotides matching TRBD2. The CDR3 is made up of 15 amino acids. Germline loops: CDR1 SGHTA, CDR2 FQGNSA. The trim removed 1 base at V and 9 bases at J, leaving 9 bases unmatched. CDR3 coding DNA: TGTGCCAGCAGCTTAGGCGTTGGAAGCGGGGCTGAGCAGTTCTTC. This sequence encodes CASSLGVGSGAEQFF.

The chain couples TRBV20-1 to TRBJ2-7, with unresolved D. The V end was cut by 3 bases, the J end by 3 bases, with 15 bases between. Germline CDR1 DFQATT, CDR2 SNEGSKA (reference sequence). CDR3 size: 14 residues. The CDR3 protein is CSARPTPSIYEQYF. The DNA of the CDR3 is TGCAGTGCTAGGCCGACGCCTTCCATCTACGAGCAGTACTTC.

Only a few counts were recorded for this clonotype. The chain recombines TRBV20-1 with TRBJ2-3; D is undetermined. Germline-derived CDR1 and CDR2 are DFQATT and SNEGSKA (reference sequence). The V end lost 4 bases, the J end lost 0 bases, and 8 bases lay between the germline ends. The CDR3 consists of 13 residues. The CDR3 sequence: CSANPSSTDTQYF. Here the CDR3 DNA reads TGCAGTGCTAACCCCTCTAGCACAGATACGCAGTATTTT.

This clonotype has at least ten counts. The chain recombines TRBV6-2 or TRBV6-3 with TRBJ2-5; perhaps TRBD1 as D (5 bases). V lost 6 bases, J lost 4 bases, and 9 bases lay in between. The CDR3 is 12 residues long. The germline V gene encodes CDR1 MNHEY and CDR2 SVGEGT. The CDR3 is CASSQGTETQYF. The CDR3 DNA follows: TGTGCCAGCAGCCAGGGTACAGAGACCCAGTACTTC.

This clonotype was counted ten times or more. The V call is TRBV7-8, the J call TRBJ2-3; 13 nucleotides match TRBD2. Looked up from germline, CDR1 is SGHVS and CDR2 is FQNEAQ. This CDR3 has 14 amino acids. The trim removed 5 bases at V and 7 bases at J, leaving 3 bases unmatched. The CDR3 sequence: CASSLTSGGYTQYF. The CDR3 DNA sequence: TGTGCCAGCAGCCTGACTAGCGGGGGGTATACGCAGTATTTT.

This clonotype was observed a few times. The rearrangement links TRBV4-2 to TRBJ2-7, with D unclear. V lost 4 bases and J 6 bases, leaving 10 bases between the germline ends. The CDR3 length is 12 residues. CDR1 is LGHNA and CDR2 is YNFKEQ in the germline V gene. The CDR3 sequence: CASSPDWAEQYF. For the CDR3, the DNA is TGTGCCAGCAGCCCTGACTGGGCCGAGCAGTACTTC.

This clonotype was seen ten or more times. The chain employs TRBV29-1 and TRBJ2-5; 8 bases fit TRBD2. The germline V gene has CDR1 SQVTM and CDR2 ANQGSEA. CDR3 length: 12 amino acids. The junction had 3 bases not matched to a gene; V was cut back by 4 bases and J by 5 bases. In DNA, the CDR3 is TGCAGCGTTGGTTCGGGAGGGGAGACCCAGTACTTC. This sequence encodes CSVGSGGETQYF.

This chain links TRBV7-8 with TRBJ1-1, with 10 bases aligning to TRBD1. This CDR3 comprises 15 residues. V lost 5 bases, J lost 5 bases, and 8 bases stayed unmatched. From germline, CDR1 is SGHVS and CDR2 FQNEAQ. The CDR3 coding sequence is TGTGCCAGCAGCCCCGGACAGGGGGGATGGACTGAAGCTTTCTTT. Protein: CASSPGQGGWTEAFF.

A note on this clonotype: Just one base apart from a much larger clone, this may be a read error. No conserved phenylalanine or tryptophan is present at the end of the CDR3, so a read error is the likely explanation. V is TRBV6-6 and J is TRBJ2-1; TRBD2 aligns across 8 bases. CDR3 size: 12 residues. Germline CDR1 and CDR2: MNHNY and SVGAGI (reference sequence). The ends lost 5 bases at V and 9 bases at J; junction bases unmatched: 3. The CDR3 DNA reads TGTGCCAGCAGTCCCGGGGGGGCTGAGCAGTTCCTC. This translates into CASSPGGAEQFL.

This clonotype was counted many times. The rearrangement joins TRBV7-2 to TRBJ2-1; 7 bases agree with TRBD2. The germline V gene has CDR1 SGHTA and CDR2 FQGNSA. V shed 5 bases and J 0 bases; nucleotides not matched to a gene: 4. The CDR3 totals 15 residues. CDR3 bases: TGTGCCAGCAGCCCGACTAGCAGCTCCTACAATGAGCAGTTCTTC. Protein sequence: CASSPTSSSYNEQFF.

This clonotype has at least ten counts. The DNA of the CDR3 is TGCGCCAGCAGCCAAGAAAGAGGAACCAATGAGCAGTTCTTC. Translated, it gives CASSQERGTNEQFF. This rearrangement joins TRBV4-3 to TRBJ2-1; the D is unclear. Germline V gene sequence: CDR1 LGHNA, CDR2 YSLEER. This CDR3 is built from 14 residues. The ends were cut back, 0 bases at V and 6 bases at J, with 9 bases in the middle.

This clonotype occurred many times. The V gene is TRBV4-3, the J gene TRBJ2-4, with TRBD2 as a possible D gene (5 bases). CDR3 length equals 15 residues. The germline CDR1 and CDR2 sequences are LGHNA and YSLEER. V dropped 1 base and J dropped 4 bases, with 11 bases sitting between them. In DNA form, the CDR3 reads TGCGCCAGCAGCCAAGTTCGGACGGGAAAAAACATTCAGTACTTC. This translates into CASSQVRTGKNIQYF.